This T cell receptor (beta chain) was sequenced in a study of CD4 T cells in relation to SARS-CoV-2 and coronaviruses (dated by TCRdb to the early 2020s). General notes on the study: In the ViraFEST assay, PBMCs were cultured with antigen for around eleven days, after which TCR beta CDR3s were sequenced to identify antigen-specific clonal expansions. A different TCR-beta assay, based on Illumina, was used to sequence expansion assays from other donors in the study. The Adaptive Biotechnologies TCR-sequencing kit was used for samples from a few pre-COVID donors and for the naive versus memory experiments, whereas the other data were Illumina-based. At the level of individual TCR clonotypes, the study measured memory CD4+ T cell crossreactivity between SARS-CoV-2 spike protein and common cold coronavirus spike proteins. The full convalescent cohort of roughly eleven patients had a median age of around 38 years, ranging from roughly 21 to 80 years. HLA restriction was mapped for shared crossreactive spike epitopes using patient-derived lymphoblastoid cell lines. Of the roughly twelve convalescent patients, 8 were male and 4 were female, and two of the subjects were Hispanic.

CEF-cultured naive and memory CD4+ T cell DNA received survey-level immunoSEQ TCR-beta sequencing. From the authors' description of their analysis: Preprocessing removed nonproductive sequences and CDR3s not starting with C, not ending with F or W, or shorter than 7 amino acids. Antigen-specific clonotypes were called with the MANAFEST web app, based on expansion relative to reference and other culture wells. To be counted as positive, a clone had to show significant expansion compared with the reference culture, at an FDR below 0.05, in 2 of 3 replicate wells. A further requirement for positive clones was significant expansion compared with all other tandem wells, along with an odds ratio above 5. Cultured and uncultured naive and memory CD4+ repertoires were searched for previously identified spike- and CEF-reactive CDR3s. CDR3 homology was quantified as pairwise Levenshtein distance, calculated with the stringdist R package after three terminal residues were trimmed from each end. In its TCRdb copy, this immuneACCESS table keeps in-frame sequences only and misses some clones. Where compared with another copy, unresolved V genes explain less than half of these, and the others have no known cause. The V and J calls and clone size are taken from that table; D and trimming were inferred from the DNA. Recorded for this sample are about 37,000 clones; approximately 86% of them occurred a single time. The top ten clones comprise 3.5% to 5.5% of the sample.

To separate naive from memory CD4+ T cells, cryopreserved PBMCs first underwent CD4 enrichment and then EasySep naive CD4+ T cell enrichment. Sorted naive or memory CD4+ T cells (approximately 10^5) were grown at a 1:1 ratio with T cell-depleted PBMCs and CEF peptides for about nine days. Triplicate replicate wells were generally used for each peptide culture condition. Ficoll-Paque PLUS gradient centrifugation was used to isolate PBMCs from either whole blood or leukapheresis product. The PBMCs went either fresh into the expansion assay or into cryopreservation at -140 degrees C. The QIAamp Micro DNA Kit was used to extract genomic DNA from the CD4+ T cells. The germline V gene (reference sequence) supplies CDR1 GTSNPN and CDR2 SVGIG. Its CDR3 holds 11 amino acids, cysteine through phenylalanine. Only the CDR3 portion is preserved as DNA: 33 bases, with reading frame beginning at the first base. V is pared back by 5 bases and J by 4 bases, with 8 bases lying between the germline termini.

Results the study describes overall, beyond this receptor: Because the crossreactivity analysis focused on spike protein, crossreactivity against other viral proteins was not assessed. Because no donor provided both pre-pandemic and post-infection samples, tracing the source of pre-existing responses was limited. Naive versus memory sequencing indicated the assay detects memory recall responses rather than primary responses primed during culture. The study was limited by small numbers of patients and tested TCRs. Crossreactive clones showed significantly weaker SARS-CoV-2-driven expansion than monoreactive clones, consistent with antigenic imprinting. In about 61% of donors, memory CD4+ clonotypes turned up that crossrecognized SARS-CoV-2 and at least one common cold coronavirus spike.

Concerning this clone itself: The specificity of this receptor is unknown. One base away there is no much larger clone; base qualities are not given.

The sample comprised naive CD4+ T cells from PBMCs, cultured in vitro. Interpreted using the paper, the cell subset or site label stands for: naive CD4+ T cells isolated by negative enrichment. Recombination linked TRBV30 to TRBJ1-2; too little of a D gene remains to name it. The clonotype comes from an adult with COVID-19. The encoded CDR3 is CAWGLGYGYTF. The nucleotides are TGTGCCTGGGGGTTGGGCTATGGCTACACCTTC.